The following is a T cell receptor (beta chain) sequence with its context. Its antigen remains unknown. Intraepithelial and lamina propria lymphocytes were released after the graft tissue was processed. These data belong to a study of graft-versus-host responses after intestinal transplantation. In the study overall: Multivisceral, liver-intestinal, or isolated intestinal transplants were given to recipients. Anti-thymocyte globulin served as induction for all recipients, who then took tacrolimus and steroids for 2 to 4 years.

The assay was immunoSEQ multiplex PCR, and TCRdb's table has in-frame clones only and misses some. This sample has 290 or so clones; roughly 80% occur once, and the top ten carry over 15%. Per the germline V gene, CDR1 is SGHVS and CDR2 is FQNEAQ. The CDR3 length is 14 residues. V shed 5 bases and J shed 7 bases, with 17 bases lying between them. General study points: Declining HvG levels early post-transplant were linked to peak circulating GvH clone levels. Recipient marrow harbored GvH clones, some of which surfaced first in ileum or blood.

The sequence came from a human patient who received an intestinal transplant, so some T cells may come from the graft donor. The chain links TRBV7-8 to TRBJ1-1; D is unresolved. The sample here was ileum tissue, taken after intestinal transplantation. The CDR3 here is CASSPSAGGGEAFF. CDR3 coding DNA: TGTGCCAGCAGCCCCAGCGCGGGAGGTGGTGAAGCTTTCTTT.